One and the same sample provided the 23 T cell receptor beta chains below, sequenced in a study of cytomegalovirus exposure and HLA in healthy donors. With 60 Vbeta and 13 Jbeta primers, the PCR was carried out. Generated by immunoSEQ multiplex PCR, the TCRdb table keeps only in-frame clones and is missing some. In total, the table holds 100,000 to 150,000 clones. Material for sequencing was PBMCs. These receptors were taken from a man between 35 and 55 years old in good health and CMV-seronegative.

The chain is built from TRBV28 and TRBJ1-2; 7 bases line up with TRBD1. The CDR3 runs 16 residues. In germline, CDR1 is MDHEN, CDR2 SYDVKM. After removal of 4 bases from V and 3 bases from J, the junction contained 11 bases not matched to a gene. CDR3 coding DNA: TGTGCCAGCAGTTCACACCCGACAGGGCAGGACTATGGCTACACCTTC. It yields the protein CASSSHPTGQDYGYTF.

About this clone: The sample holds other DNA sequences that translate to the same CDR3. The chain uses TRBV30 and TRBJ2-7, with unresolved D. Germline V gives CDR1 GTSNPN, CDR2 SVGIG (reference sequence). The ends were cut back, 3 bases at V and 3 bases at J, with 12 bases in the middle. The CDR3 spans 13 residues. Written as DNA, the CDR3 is TGTGCCTGGAGCGCGAGTTCGGGCTACGAGCAGTACTTC. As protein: CAWSASSGYEQYF.

CDR3 nucleotides: TGTGCCAGCAGCTTCCTGCTGGGGGACTATCAACCCATGGGGTCGGGGGAGCAGTTCTTC. This gives the protein CASSFLLGDYQPMGSGEQFF. The chain recombines TRBV5-4 with TRBJ2-1, with TRBD2 matching 7 bases. Germline-derived CDR1 and CDR2 are SGHNT and YYREEE (reference sequence). Trimming removed 2 bases from V and 10 bases from J; junction bases left unmatched: 27. This CDR3 spans 20 amino acids.

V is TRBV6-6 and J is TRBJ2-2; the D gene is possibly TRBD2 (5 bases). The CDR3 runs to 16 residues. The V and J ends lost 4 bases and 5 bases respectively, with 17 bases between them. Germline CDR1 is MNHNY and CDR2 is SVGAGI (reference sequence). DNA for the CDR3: TGTGCCAGCAGTTGGGAGCGCCCCACCTTAACCGGGGAGCTGTTTTTT. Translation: CASSWERPTLTGELFF.

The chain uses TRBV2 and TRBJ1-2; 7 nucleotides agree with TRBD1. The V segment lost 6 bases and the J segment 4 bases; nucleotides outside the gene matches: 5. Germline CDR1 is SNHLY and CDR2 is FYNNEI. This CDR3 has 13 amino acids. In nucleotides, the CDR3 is TGTGCCAGCAGCTTGACAGGGACCTATGGCTACACCTTC. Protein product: CASSLTGTYGYTF. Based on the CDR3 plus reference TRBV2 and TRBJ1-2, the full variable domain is EPEVTQTPSHQVTQMGQEVILRCVPISNHLYFYWYRQILGQKVEFLVSFYNNEISEKSEIFDDQFSVERPDGSNFTLKIRSTKLEDSAMYFCASSLTGTYGYTFGSGTRLTVV.

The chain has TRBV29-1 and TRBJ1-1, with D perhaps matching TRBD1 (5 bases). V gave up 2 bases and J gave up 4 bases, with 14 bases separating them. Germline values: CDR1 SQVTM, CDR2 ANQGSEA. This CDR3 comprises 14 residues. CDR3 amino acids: CSVEPRGGGTEAFF. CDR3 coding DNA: TGCAGCGTTGAACCGCGGGGGGGAGGCACTGAAGCTTTCTTT. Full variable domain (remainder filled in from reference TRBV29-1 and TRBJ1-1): SAVISQKPSRDICQRGTSLTIQCQVDSQVTMMFWYRQQPGQSLTLIATANQGSEATYESGFVIDKFPISRPNLTFSTLTVSNMSPEDSSIYLCSVEPRGGGTEAFFGQGTRLTVV.

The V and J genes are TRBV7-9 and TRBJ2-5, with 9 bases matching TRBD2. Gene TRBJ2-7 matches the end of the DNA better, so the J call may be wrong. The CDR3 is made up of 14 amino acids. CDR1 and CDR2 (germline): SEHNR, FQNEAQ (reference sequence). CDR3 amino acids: CASSQTGTSNEQYF. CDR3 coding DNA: TGTGCCAGCAGCCAAACCGGGACTAGCAACGAGCAGTACTTC.

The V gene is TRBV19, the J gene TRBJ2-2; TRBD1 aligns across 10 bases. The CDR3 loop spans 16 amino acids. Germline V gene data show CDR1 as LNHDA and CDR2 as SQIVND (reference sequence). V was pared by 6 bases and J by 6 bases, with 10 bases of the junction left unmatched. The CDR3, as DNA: TGTGCCAGTAGGTCTATTAGGGACAGGGGAGCCGGGGAGCTGTTTTTT. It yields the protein CASRSIRDRGAGELFF. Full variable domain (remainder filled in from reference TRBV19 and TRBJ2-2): DGGITQSPKYLFRKEGQNVTLSCEQNLNHDAMYWYRQDPGQGLRLIYYSQIVNDFQKGDIAEGYSVSREKKESFPLTVTSAQKNPTAFYLCASRSIRDRGAGELFFGEGSRLTVL.

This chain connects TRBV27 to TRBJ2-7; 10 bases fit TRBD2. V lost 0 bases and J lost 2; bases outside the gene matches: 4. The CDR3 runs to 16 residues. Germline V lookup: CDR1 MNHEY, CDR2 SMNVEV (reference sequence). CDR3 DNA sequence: TGTGCCAGCAGTTTATCGGGGACTAGCGTCGCCTACGAGCAGTACTTC. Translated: CASSLSGTSVAYEQYF.

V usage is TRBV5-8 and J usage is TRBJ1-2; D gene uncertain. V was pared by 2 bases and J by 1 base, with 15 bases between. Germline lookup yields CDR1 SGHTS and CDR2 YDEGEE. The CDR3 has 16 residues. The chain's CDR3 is CASSFISQAINYGYTF. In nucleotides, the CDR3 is TGTGCCAGCAGCTTCATTTCCCAGGCGATTAACTATGGCTACACCTTC.

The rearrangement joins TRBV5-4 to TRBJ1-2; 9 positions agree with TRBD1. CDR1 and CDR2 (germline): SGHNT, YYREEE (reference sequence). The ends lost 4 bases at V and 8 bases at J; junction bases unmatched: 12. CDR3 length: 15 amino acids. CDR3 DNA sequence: TGTGCCAGCAGCCCTGGGGGACAGGGCCCGGGGGGCTACACCTTC. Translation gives CASSPGGQGPGGYTF.

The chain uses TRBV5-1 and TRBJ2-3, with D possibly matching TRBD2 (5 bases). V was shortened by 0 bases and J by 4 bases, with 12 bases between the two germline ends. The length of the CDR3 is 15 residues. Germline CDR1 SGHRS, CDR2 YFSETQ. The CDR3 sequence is CASSLVSPSSDTQYF. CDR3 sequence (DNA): TGCGCCAGCAGCTTGGTGTCCCCTAGCTCAGATACGCAGTATTTT.

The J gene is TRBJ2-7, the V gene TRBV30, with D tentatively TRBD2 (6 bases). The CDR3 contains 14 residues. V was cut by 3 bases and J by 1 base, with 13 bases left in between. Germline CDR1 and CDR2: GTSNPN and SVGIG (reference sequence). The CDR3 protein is CAWRQVGRSYEQYF. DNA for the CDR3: TGTGCCTGGAGACAGGTGGGGAGGTCCTACGAGCAGTACTTC. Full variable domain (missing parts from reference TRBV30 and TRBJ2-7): SQTIHQWPATLVQPVGSPLSLECTVEGTSNPNLYWYRQAAGRGLQLLFYSVGIGQISSEVPQNLSASRPQDRQFILSSKKLLLSDSGFYLCAWRQVGRSYEQYFGPGTRLTVT.

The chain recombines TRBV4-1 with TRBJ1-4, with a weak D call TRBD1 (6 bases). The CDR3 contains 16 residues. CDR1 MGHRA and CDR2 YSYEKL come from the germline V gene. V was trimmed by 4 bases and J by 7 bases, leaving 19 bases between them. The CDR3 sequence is CASSRAQTGVSEKLFF. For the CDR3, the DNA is TGCGCCAGCAGCCGCGCACAGACAGGTGTAAGTGAAAAACTGTTTTTT.

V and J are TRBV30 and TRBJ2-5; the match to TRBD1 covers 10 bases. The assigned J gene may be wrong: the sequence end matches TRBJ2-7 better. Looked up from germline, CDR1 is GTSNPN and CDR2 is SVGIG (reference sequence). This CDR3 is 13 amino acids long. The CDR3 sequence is CAWSGQGAGEQYF. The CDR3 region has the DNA TGTGCCTGGAGTGGACAGGGGGCCGGCGAGCAGTACTTC.

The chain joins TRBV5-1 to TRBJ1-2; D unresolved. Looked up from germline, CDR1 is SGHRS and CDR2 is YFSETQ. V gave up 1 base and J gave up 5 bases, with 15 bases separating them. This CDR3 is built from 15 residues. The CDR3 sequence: CASSLTWAPGYGYTF. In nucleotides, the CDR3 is TGCGCCAGCAGCTTGACTTGGGCCCCAGGATATGGCTACACCTTC.

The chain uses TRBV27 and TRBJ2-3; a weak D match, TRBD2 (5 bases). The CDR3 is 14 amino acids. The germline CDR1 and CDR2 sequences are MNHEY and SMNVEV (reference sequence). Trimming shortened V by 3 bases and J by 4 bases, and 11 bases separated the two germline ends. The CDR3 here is CASSLWERADTQYF. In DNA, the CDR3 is TGTGCCAGCAGTTTGTGGGAGAGGGCAGATACGCAGTATTTT.

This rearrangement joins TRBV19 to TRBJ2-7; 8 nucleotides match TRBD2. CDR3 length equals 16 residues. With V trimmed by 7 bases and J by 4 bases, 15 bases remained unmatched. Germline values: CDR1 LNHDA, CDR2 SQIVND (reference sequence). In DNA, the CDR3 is TGTGCCAGTATTCCCGGGGGGGATTGCTGTGCATACGAGCAGTACTTC. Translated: CASIPGGDCCAYEQYF.

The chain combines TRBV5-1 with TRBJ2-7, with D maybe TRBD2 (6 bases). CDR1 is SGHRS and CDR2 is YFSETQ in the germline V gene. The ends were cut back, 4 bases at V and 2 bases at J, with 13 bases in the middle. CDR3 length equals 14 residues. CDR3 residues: CASSGRGPAYEQYF. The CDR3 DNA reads TGCGCCAGCAGCGGGCGGGGACCTGCCTACGAGCAGTACTTC.

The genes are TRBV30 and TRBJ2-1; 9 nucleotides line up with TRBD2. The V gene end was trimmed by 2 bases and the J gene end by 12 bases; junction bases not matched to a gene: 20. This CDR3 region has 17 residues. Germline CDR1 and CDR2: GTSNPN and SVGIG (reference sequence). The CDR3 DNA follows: TGTGCCTGGAGTCCCACCCCGTTTGGCGGGAGGGTGCAGGGGCAGTTCTTC. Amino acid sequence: CAWSPTPFGGRVQGQFF.

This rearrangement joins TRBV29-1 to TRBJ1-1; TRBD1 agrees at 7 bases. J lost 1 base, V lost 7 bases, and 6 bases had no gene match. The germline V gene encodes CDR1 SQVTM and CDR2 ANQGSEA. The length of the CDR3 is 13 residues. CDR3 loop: CSASGQQNTEAFF. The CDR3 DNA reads TGCAGCGCCTCGGGACAGCAGAACACTGAAGCTTTCTTT.

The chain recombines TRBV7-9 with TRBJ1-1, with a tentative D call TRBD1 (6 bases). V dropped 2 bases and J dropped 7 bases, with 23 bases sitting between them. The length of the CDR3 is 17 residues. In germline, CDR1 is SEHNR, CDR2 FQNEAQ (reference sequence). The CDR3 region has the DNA TGTGCCAGCAGCTTAAGTCGGGCAGGGGCAAGGGAACATGAAGCTTTCTTT. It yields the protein CASSLSRAGAREHEAFF.

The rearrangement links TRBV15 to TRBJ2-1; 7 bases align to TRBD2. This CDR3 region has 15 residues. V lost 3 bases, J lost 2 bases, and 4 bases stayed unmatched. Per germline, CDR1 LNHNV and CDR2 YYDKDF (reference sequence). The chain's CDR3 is CATSSGREPYNEQFF. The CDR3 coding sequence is TGTGCCACCAGCAGCGGGCGGGAGCCCTACAATGAGCAGTTCTTC.